This TCR beta chain was sequenced during a study of blood T cell repertoires in COVID-19. Study as a whole: Collection of acute and convalescent COVID-19 samples took place in the United States, Italy and Spain.

In the original processing: Cell counts per sample came from amplifying reference gene primers. This table comes from immunoSEQ multiplex PCR, and its TCRdb copy is limited to in-frame clones, with some not included. Clonal size and the V and J genes are those of that table, whereas D and trimming came from the DNA. Of hundreds of thousands of clones in the sample, 88% were seen once. Everyone who took part was roughly 18 to 89 years old, and they came from about 25 US areas. Before being deemed recovered, Cohort 3 donors had two negative PCRs, clearance, or symptom resolution. The V gene end was trimmed by 3 bases and the J gene end by 7 bases; junction bases not matched to a gene: 3. Looked up from germline, CDR1 is MDHEN and CDR2 is SYDVKM. This CDR3 comprises 14 residues.

This chain connects TRBV28 to TRBJ1-6, with TRBD1 matching 7 bases. This receptor was obtained from a woman aged 45-60 years who had recovered from COVID-19. The sample consisted of PBMCs or T cells enriched from blood (not recorded which). Here the CDR3 DNA reads TGTGCCAGCAGTTTGGGACAGCGGAATTCACCCCTCCACTTT. Translated, it gives CASSLGQRNSPLHF.